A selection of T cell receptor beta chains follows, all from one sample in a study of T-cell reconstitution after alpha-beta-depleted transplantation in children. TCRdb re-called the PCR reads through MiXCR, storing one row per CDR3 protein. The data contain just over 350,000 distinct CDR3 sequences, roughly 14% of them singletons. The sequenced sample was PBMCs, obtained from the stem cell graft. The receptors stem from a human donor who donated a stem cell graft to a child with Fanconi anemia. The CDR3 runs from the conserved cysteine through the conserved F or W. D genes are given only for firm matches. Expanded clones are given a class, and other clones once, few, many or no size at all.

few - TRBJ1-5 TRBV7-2 CASSIDHKPQHF TGTGCCAGCAGCATCGATCATAAGCCCCAGCATTTT
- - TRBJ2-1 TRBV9 CASSVSLSSYNEQFF TGTGCCAGCAGCGTATCCCTTAGCTCCTACAATGAGCAGTTCTTC
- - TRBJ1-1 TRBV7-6 CASSLAQSMNTEAFF TGTGCCAGCAGCTTAGCCCAGAGCATGAACACTGAAGCTTTCTTT
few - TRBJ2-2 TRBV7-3 CASSLLPGHLITGELFF TGTGCCAGCAGCTTACTGCCGGGACACCTAATCACCGGGGAGCTGTTTTTT
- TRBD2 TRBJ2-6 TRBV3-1 CASTTSGSSGANVLTF TGTGCCAGCACCACTAGCGGCAGCTCTGGGGCCAACGTCCTGACTTTC
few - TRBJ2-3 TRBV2 CASSTLLSTDTQYF TGTGCCAGCAGTACCCTACTTAGCACAGATACGCAGTATTTT
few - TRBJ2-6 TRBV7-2 CASSFQGANVLTF TGTGCCAGCAGCTTCCAGGGGGCCAACGTCCTGACTTTC
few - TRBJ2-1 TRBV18 CASSPASDEQFF TGTGCCAGCTCACCGGCTAGCGATGAGCAGTTCTTC
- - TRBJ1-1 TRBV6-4 CASSDNRNTEAFF TGTGCCAGCAGTGATAATAGGAACACTGAAGCTTTCTTT
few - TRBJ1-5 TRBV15 CATSRDLGNQPQHF TGTGCCACCAGCAGAGATTTGGGAAATCAGCCCCAGCATTTT
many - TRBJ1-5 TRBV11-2 CASSLTGLSNQPQHF TGTGCCAGCAGCTTAACAGGGTTAAGCAATCAGCCCCAGCATTTT
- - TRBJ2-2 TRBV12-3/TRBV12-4 CTICSPPTSVGSTGELFF TGTACCATCTGTTCCCCCCCTACGTCGGTCGGAAGCACCGGGGAGCTGTTTTTT
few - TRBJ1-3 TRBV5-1 CASSLEGGTGNTIYF TGCGCCAGCAGCTTGGAGGGGGGGACTGGAAACACCATATATTTT
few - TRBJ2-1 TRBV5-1 CASSLVMGTNEQFF TGCGCCAGCAGCTTGGTTATGGGCACCAATGAGCAGTTCTTC
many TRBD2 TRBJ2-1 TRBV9 CASSVAAAGGRDEQFF TGTGCCAGCAGCGTAGCCGCCGCGGGGGGCCGAGATGAGCAGTTCTTC
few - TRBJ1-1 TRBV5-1 CASSSGTAGTEAFF TGCGCCAGCAGCTCGGGGACCGCTGGGACTGAAGCTTTCTTT
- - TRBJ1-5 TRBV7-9 CASSLGGGAYQPQHF TGTGCCAGCAGCTTAGGAGGCGGAGCCTATCAGCCCCAGCATTTT
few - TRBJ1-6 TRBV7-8 CASSSLTGLYNSPLHF TGTGCCAGCAGCTCCTTGACAGGACTTTATAATTCACCCCTCCACTTT
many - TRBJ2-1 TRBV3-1 CASSQKGEQFF TGTGCCAGCAGCCAAAAGGGGGAGCAGTTCTTC
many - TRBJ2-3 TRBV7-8 CASSLVRLADTQYF TGTGCCAGCAGCTTAGTTCGACTCGCAGATACGCAGTATTTT
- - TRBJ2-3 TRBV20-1 CSASTSADTQYF TGCAGTGCTTCTACTAGTGCTGATACGCAGTATTTT
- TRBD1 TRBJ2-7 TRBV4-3 CASSQVRTGSYEQYF TGCGCCAGCAGCCAAGTGAGGACAGGGTCCTACGAGCAGTACTTC
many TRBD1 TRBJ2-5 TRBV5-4 CAGGQGLRGETQYF TGTGCCGGGGGACAGGGGCTAAGGGGAGAGACCCAGTACTTC
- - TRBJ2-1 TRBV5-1 CASSRLGGRVSYNEQFF TGCGCCAGCAGCCGTCTTGGGGGGCGGGTATCCTACAATGAGCAGTTCTTC
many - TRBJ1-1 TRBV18 CASSGRGEAFF TGTGCCAGCTCCGGGCGGGGTGAAGCTTTCTTT
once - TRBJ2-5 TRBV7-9 CASSFDWETQYF TGTGCCAGCAGCTTCGATTGGGAGACCCAGTACTTC
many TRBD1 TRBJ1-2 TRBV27 CASRRDSRTITYGYTF TGTGCCAGCAGAAGGGACAGCCGAACGATTACCTATGGCTACACCTTC
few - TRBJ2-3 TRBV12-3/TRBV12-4 CASSSGPSGTDTQYF TGTGCCAGCAGTTCCGGCCCTAGCGGCACAGATACGCAGTATTTT
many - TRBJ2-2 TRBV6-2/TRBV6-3 CASSSSRSNGELFF TGTGCCAGCAGTTCAAGCAGATCGAACGGGGAGCTGTTTTTT
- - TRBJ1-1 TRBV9 CASSVGPGSNTEAFF TGTGCCAGCAGCGTAGGGCCAGGGTCGAACACTGAAGCTTTCTTT
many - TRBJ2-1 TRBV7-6 CASSWKGDARGWAGDEQFF TGTGCCAGCAGCTGGAAGGGGGATGCTAGGGGGTGGGCTGGCGATGAGCAGTTCTTC
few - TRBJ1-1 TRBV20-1 CSARWQLEAFF TGCAGTGCTAGATGGCAGCTTGAAGCTTTCTTT
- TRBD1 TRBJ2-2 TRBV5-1 CASTVDRANTGELFF TGCGCCAGCACCGTGGACAGGGCGAACACCGGGGAGCTGTTTTTT
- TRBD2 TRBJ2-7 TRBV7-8 CASSGRLAGAYEQYF TGTGCCAGCAGCGGTAGACTAGCGGGGGCCTACGAGCAGTACTTC
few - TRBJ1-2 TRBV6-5 CASSYSRTRDGYTF TGTGCCAGCAGTTACTCAAGAACAAGGGATGGCTACACCTTC
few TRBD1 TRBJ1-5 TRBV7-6 CASSSITGQGINQPQHF TGTGCCAGCAGCTCCATCACGGGACAGGGTATTAATCAGCCCCAGCATTTT
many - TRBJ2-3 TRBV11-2 CASSLEPLNTQYF TGTGCCAGCAGCTTAGAGCCCCTTAATACGCAGTATTTT
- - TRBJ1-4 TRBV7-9 CASTQNEKLFF TGTGCCAGCACCCAAAATGAAAAACTGTTTTTT